This T cell receptor beta chain appears in the sequencing data of a study of T cells after yellow fever vaccination. At the level of the study: SMART-Seq v4 Ultra Low Input prepared the low-cell-number fractions. Study-wide points: A limited proportion of clonotypes was detected within both the CD4 and CD8 compartments. Within FACS-sorted repertoires, abundant clonotypes contaminating from the bulk population could be present. Clones from primary vaccination mostly reappeared after the booster (roughly 95% CD4, approximately 86% CD8).

Turning to this clonotype: Its antigen remains unidentified.

TCRdb itself ran the 5' RACE reads through MiXCR, one entry per CDR3 protein. Of 200,000 to 300,000 distinct CDR3 sequences detected, roughly 13% appear once; the ten largest clones hold 0.45% to 0.65%. The CDR3 is made up of 14 amino acids. Germline trimming cut 3 bases from V and 3 bases from J; bases unmatched to any gene: 1. CDR1 MNHNS and CDR2 SASEGT come from the germline V gene. The chain is built from TRBV6-1 and TRBJ2-7, with 11 bases identical to TRBD1. Sequenced material: CD4+ T cells sorted from PBMCs, taken 45 days after the yellow fever booster vaccination. The source is a man aged 25-45 years who received the YFV17D yellow fever vaccine. The CDR3, as DNA: TGTGCCAGCAGTGAGGGACAGGGGGGCTACGAGCAGTACTTC. Amino acids: CASSEGQGGYEQYF.